This T cell receptor beta chain was retrieved from a study of Ad26.COV2.S vaccination and SARS-CoV-2 variants. The repertoire was sequenced with immunoSEQ multiplex PCR; TCRdb's copy has only in-frame clones and lacks some. The sample has about half a million clones, roughly nine tenths seen once. Treatment of the sample: some 20 received Ad26.COV2.S at low or high dose, single or two shots; roughly five received placebo; per-sample allocation not given. Specimens were obtained on day 63 following the first vaccine or placebo injection. The V and J ends lost 2 bases and 3 bases, in that order; junction bases with no gene match: 7. The CDR3 loop spans 15 amino acids. Germline CDR1 and CDR2: MGHRA and YSYEKL.

The rearrangement uses TRBV4-1 and TRBJ2-7, with 7 bases identical to TRBD1. Sample: peripheral blood, taken in a trial of Ad26.COV2.S vaccine versus placebo. The TCR comes from a person aged 18 to 59 who received the Ad26.COV2.S COVID-19 vaccine or a placebo. CDR3 sequence: CASSQQGVTDYEQYF. For the CDR3, the DNA is TGCGCCAGCAGCCAACAGGGGGTCACCGACTACGAGCAGTACTTC.